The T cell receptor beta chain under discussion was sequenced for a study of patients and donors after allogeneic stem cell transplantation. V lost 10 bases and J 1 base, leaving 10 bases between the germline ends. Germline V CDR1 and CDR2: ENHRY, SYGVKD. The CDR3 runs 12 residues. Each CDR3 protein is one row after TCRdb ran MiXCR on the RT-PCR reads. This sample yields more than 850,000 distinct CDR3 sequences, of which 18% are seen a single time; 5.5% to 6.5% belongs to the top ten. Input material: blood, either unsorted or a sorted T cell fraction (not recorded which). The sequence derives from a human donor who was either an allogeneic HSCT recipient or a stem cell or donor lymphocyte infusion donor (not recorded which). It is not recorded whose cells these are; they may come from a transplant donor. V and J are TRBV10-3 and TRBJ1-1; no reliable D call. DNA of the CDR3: TGTGCCAGCCTAAGTAGGAACACTGAAGCTTTCTTT. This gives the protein CASLSRNTEAFF.